Listed below are T cell receptor beta chains from one sample, sequenced in a study of preoperative IRX-2 immunotherapy in early breast cancer. Libraries were prepared by immunoSEQ multiplex PCR; TCRdb keeps only in-frame clonotypes and omits some of them. The profile shows tens of thousands of clones, around 82% of them singletons. This sample comprised lymph node tissue, obtained after IRX-2 immunotherapy. These receptors were collected from a human donor with breast cancer. The CDR3 runs from the conserved cysteine through the conserved F or W. A D gene is named only where the DNA matches it firmly. Clone size is not always given. Where it is, it says once, few, many or a class for expanded clones.

size	V	J	D	DNA	CDR3
-	TRBV5-1	TRBJ2-1	-	TGCGCCAGCAGCTTGGCCTCGAACGGGTTAAGGGATGAGCAGTTCTTC	CASSLASNGLRDEQFF
few	TRBV6-8	TRBJ1-3	TRBD1	TGTGCCAGCATCAGACAGGGGGCAACTGGAAACACCATATATTTT	CASIRQGATGNTIYF
-	TRBV7-1	TRBJ1-6	TRBD1	TGTGCCAGCAGCTTGACAGGGAGGGTTAATTCACCCCTCCACTTT	CASSLTGRVNSPLHF
-	TRBV6-8	TRBJ1-6	-	TGTGCCAGCAGCCTAAACAGGGAACGAAGCTCCTATAATTCACCCCTCCACTTT	CASSLNRERSSYNSPLHF
-	TRBV6-8	TRBJ1-2	-	TGTGCCATCTCGGAGTTAGACTATGGCTACACCTTC	CAISELDYGYTF
-	TRBV6-8	TRBJ1-2	-	TGTGCCAGCACCCCCTCCATGTTCCCTGCTAACTATGGCTACACCTTC	CASTPSMFPANYGYTF
-	TRBV11-3	TRBJ2-4	TRBD2	TGTGCCAGCAGTTTCGGGGGGGGCCGTGAGGTCAAAAACATTCAGTACTTC	CASSFGGGREVKNIQYF
-	TRBV19	TRBJ2-5	-	TGTGCCAGTAGCGGGCCGGGGGAGACCCAGTACTTC	CASSGPGETQYF
-	TRBV6-8	TRBJ2-2	TRBD2	TGTGCCATCAGGGGACTAGCGGGGGGGCCTGACGGGGAGCTGTTTTTT	CAIRGLAGGPDGELFF
-	TRBV19	TRBJ1-2	-	TGTGCCAGTAGCTTGACACCGGGACAAGACTCTGGCTACACCTTC	CASSLTPGQDSGYTF
-	TRBV18	TRBJ1-2	TRBD1	TGTGCCAGCTCTATCGACAGGGAGCATGGCTACACCTTC	CASSIDREHGYTF
-	TRBV29-1	TRBJ2-2	TRBD1	TGCAGCGTTGAACAGGGGGACACCGGGGAGCTGTTTTTT	CSVEQGDTGELFF
-	TRBV1	TRBJ1-3	-	TGCGCCAGCAGCCCAAGCGGCAGGGACACCATATATTTT	CASSPSGRDTIYF
-	TRBV6-8	TRBJ1-4	TRBD1	TGTGCCATCAGTGCACAGGGGGGGGCAACTAATGAAAAACTGTTTTTT	CAISAQGGATNEKLFF
-	TRBV14	TRBJ1-3	-	TGTGCCAGCAGCCCGGTACGGGGATCTGGAAACACCATATATTTT	CASSPVRGSGNTIYF
-	TRBV18	TRBJ2-2	TRBD2	TGTGCCAGCTCACCCCGGACTAGCGCCTCTAACACCGGGGAGCTGTTTTTT	CASSPRTSASNTGELFF
-	TRBV19	TRBJ2-7	TRBD1	TGTGCCAGTAGCGACATCGGGACAGGGCGGTACGAGCAGTACTTC	CASSDIGTGRYEQYF
-	TRBV28	TRBJ2-5	TRBD2	TGTGCCAGCAGTGCTAGCGGGGGGCTCCAAGAGACCCAGTACTTC	CASSASGGLQETQYF
-	TRBV6-7	TRBJ2-7	-	TGTGCCAGCAGTAACGGACAGAACTACCCCTACGAGCAGTACTTC	CASSNGQNYPYEQYF
-	TRBV19	TRBJ2-3	TRBD1	TGTGCCAGTGGACAGGCCACAGATACGCAGTATTTT	CASGQATDTQYF
-	TRBV29-1	TRBJ2-3	-	TGCAGCGTTGAAGAAGCGCGGGATACGCAGTATTTT	CSVEEARDTQYF
-	TRBV11-3	TRBJ1-5	-	TGTGCCAGCAGCTTCGGGGTTGATTCGCATCAGCCCCAGCATTTT	CASSFGVDSHQPQHF
-	TRBV10-3	TRBJ2-7	TRBD1	TGTGCCATCAGTGAGTTCGGGACAGTAGGCTACGAGCAGTACTTC	CAISEFGTVGYEQYF
-	TRBV6-8	TRBJ1-5	TRBD1	TGTGCCAGCCGGGGACAGGTAGGATATAGCAATCAGCCCCAGCATTTT	CASRGQVGYSNQPQHF
-	TRBV7-4	TRBJ2-1	-	TGTGCCAGCAGCCTCAGCTCCTACAATGAGCAGTTCTTC	CASSLSSYNEQFF
-	TRBV11-3	TRBJ2-3	-	TGTGCCAGCAGCTTAGGTCGCTTCAGCACAGATACGCAGTATTTT	CASSLGRFSTDTQYF
-	TRBV19	TRBJ1-6	-	TGTGCCAGTAGTCCACAAGCGGGGGATAATTCACCCCTCCACTTT	CASSPQAGDNSPLHF